This T cell receptor beta chain was sequenced in a study of cytomegalovirus exposure and HLA in healthy donors. Points from the study as a whole: In a later analysis, compared with equally common non-associated chains, HLA-associated beta chains were more expanded. Rarity marked most TCR sequences, yet some public TCRs occurred in many donors.

Those who donated were healthy bone marrow donors. Remarks on this clone: As yet, its antigen is unknown.

60 Vbeta and 13 Jbeta primers were used in PCR. Per the study methods: There were around 77 million unique TCR beta chains by a later count, and about 12 million of them were shared. Profiled with immunoSEQ multiplex PCR; TCRdb holds only in-frame clones, not every one. V and J calls and clone size are those listed in that table; D and trimming were worked out from the DNA. Among 150,000 to 200,000 clones listed, around 80% were seen once. This CDR3 has 15 residues. Trimming pared 2 bases from V and 1 base from J, leaving 11 bases between. CDR1 and CDR2 (germline): MNHEY, SVGAGI. The rearrangement joins TRBV6-5 to TRBJ2-5; TRBD1 is a possible D gene (5 bases). The sequence derives from a woman between 25 and 40 years old in good health and CMV-seropositive. Sample: PBMCs. CDR3 DNA sequence: TGTGCCAGCAGTTACAGCAACAGGATCCAAGAGACCCAGTACTTC. This sequence encodes CASSYSNRIQETQYF.